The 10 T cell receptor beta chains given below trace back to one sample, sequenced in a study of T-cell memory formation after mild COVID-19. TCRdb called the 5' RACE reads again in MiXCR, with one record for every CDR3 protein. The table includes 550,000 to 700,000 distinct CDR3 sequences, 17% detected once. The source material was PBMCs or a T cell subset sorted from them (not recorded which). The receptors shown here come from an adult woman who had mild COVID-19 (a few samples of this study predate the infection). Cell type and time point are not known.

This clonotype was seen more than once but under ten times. The CDR3 region is CASTEGRDTLNTGELFF. For the CDR3, the DNA is TGTGCCAGCACTGAGGGCAGGGACACCCTTAACACCGGGGAGCTGTTTTTT. This rearrangement joins TRBV11-2 to TRBJ2-2; D may be TRBD1 (6 bases). The CDR3 sequence is 17 residues long. V was pared by 7 bases and J by 2 bases, with 20 bases between. Germline V gene lookup returns CDR1 SGHAT and CDR2 FQNNGV.

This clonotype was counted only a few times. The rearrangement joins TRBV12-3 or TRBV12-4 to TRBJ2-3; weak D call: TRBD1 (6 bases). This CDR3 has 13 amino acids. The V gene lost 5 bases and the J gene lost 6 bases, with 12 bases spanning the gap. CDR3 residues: CASSKGGVDTQYF. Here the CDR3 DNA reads TGTGCCAGCAGTAAAGGGGGTGTGGATACGCAGTATTTT.

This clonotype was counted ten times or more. CDR3 sequence (DNA): TGTGCCAGCAGTCTCATAGCGGGGGGGAACAATGAGCAGTTCTTC. It yields the protein CASSLIAGGNNEQFF. The gene calls are TRBV6-6 and TRBJ2-1, with TRBD2 identical over 11 bases. V lost 5 bases, J lost 5 bases, and 5 bases stayed unmatched. This CDR3 has 15 residues. Germline V gene sequence: CDR1 MNHNY, CDR2 SVGAGI (reference sequence).

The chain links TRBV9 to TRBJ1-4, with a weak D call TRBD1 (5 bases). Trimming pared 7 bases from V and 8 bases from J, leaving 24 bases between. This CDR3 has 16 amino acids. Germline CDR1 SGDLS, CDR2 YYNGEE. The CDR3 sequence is CASLNGGRAGNEKLFF. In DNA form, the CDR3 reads TGTGCCAGCCTCAACGGGGGTCGGGCCGGGAACGAAAAACTGTTTTTT.

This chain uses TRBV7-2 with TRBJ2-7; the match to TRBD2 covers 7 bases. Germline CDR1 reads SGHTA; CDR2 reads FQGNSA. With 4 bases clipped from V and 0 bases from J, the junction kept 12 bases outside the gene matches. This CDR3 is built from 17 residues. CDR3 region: CASSSTPGLPSSYEQYF. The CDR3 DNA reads TGTGCCAGCAGCTCAACCCCGGGACTACCGAGCTCCTACGAGCAGTACTTC.

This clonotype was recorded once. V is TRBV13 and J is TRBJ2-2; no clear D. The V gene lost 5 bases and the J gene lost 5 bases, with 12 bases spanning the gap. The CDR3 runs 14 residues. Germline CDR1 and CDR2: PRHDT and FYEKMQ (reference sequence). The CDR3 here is CASSPMSTTGELFF. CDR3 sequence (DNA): TGTGCCAGCAGCCCAATGTCTACGACCGGGGAGCTGTTTTTT. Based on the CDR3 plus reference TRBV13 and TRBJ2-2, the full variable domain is AAGVIQSPRHLIKEKRETATLKCYPIPRHDTVYWYQQGPGQDPQFLISFYEKMQSDKGSIPDRFSAQQFSDYHSELNMSSLELGDSALYFCASSPMSTTGELFFGEGSRLTVL.

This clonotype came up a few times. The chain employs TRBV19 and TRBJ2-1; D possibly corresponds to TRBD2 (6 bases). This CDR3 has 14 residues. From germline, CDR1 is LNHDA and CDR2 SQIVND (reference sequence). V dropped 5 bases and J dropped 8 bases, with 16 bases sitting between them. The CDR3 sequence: CASSFRGSSDEQFF. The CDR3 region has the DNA TGTGCCAGTAGTTTTCGGGGGAGCTCGGATGAGCAGTTCTTC. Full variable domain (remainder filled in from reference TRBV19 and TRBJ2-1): DGGITQSPKYLFRKEGQNVTLSCEQNLNHDAMYWYRQDPGQGLRLIYYSQIVNDFQKGDIAEGYSVSREKKESFPLTVTSAQKNPTAFYLCASSFRGSSDEQFFGPGTRLTVL.

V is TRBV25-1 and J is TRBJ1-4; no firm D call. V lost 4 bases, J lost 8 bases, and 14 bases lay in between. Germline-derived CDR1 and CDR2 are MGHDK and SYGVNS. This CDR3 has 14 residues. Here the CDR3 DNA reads TGTGCCAGCAGTGTCGAGGAAAACGGGGAAAAACTGTTTTTT. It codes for CASSVEENGEKLFF. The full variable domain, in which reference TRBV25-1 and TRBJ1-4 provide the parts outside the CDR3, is EADIYQTPRYLVIGTGKKITLECSQTMGHDKMYWYQQDPGMELHLIHYSYGVNSTEKGDLSSESTVSRIRTEHFPLTLESARPSHTSQYLCASSVEENGEKLFFGSGTQLSVL.

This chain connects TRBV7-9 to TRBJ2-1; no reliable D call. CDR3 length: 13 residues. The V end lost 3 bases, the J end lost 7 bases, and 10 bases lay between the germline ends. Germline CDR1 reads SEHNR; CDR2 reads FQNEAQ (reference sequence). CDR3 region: CASSFADDNEQFF. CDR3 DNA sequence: TGTGCCAGCAGCTTTGCGGACGATAATGAGCAGTTCTTC.

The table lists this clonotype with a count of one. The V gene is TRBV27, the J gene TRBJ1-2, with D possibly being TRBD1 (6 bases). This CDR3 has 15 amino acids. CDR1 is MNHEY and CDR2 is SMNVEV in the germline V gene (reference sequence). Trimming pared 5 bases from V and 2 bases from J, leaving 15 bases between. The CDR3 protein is CASSPSGTQNYGYTF. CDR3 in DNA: TGTGCCAGCAGTCCTAGTGGGACACAGAACTATGGCTACACCTTC.